This T cell receptor beta chain was retrieved from a study of T cell responses to AZD1222 COVID-19 vaccine. Study-wide points: Spike-specific TCR breadth rose after two AZD1222 doses, and depth rose as well. Repertoire sampling occurred only after the peak T cell response.

Profiled with immunoSEQ multiplex PCR; TCRdb holds only in-frame clones, not every one. The table shows fewer than 300,000 clones, with about 92% occurring only once. The CDR3 spans 16 residues. A note on this clone: Its matching antigen is unknown.

Sequenced material: peripheral blood, taken on day 0 of AZD1222 vaccination. The sequence came from an adult in good health. This chain uses TRBV21-1 with TRBJ1-4; TRBD1, as called in the table, went unchecked against the DNA. TRBV21-1 is marked as a pseudogene. CDR3 in amino acids: CASSKDLGQGGEKLFF. CDR3 DNA sequence: TGTGCCAGCAGCAAAGATCTAGGACAGGGAGGTGAAAAACTGTTTTTT.